The clone carrying this TCR beta chain appeared a few times. Described time point: patch test 2, 6 weeks after DPC sensitization. Treatment in this sample: therapeutic diphenylcyclopropenone sensitization with weekly scalp DPC. The template was total RNA from unfractionated whole blood. This entry belongs to a study of human T cells and chemical hapten exposure. This CDR3 region has 18 residues. The V gene end was trimmed by 3 bases and the J gene end by 0 bases; junction bases not matched to a gene: 6. CDR1 SGHTA and CDR2 FQGNSA come from the germline V gene. TCRdb reprocessed the RACE reads via MiXCR and lists one record per CDR3 protein. The sample has tens of thousands of distinct CDR3 sequences, around a tenth seen once; the top ten hold 14%.

The material was whole blood, obtained in connection with sensitization to the hapten diphenylcyclopropenone (DPC). This chain connects TRBV7-2 to TRBJ2-2, with 11 nucleotides matching TRBD2. This receptor was identified in a woman under 40 with alopecia areata. Some clones in this sample may be carry-over from other donors' samples. CDR3 bases: TGTGCCAGCAGCTTCCCTACTAGCGGGGGAACGAACACCGGGGAGCTGTTTTTT. This encodes CASSFPTSGGTNTGELFF. Full variable domain (rest looked up from reference TRBV7-2 and TRBJ2-2): GAGVSQSPSNKVTEKGKDVELRCDPISGHTALYWYRQSLGQGLEFLIYFQGNSAPDKSGLPSDRFSAERTGGSVSTLTIQRTQQEDSAVYLCASSFPTSGGTNTGELFFGEGSRLTVL.